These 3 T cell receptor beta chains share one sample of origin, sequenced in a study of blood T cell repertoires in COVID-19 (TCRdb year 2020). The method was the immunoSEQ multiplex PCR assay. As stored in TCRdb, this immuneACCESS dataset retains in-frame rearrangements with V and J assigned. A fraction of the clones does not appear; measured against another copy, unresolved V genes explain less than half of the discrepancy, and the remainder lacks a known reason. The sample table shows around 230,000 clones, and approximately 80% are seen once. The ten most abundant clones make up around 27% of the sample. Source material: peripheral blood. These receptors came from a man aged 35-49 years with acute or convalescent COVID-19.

In DNA, the CDR3 is TGTGCCAGCTCACCCGCCGGGTCTTGGAACACTGAAGCTTTCTTT. This sequence encodes CASSPAGSWNTEAFF. The rearrangement joins TRBV18 to TRBJ1-1; no clear D gene. This CDR3 spans 15 amino acids. Germline V gives CDR1 KGHSH, CDR2 LQKENI. Trimming stripped 3 bases from V and 1 base from J, with 12 bases between.

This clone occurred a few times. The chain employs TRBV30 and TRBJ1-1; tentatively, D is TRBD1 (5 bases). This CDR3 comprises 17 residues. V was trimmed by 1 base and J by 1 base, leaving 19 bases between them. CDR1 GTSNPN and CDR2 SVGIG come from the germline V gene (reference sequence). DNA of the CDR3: TGTGCCTGGAGTGCCTCCTTGTTTGGCAGGGCGAACACTGAAGCTTTCTTT. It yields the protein CAWSASLFGRANTEAFF.

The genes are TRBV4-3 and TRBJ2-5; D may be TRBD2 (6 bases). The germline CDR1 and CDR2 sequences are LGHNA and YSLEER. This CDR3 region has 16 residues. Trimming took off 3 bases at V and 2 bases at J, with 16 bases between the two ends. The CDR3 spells CASSQGPTGVQETQYF. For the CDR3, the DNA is TGCGCCAGCAGCCAGGGTCCAACGGGGGTTCAAGAGACCCAGTACTTC.